What follows are 32 T cell receptor beta chains derived from one specimen sequenced in a study of vaccination effects on CD4 cells after COVID-19. CD4+ T cell isolation took place after more than eight days of culture. Sequenced by immunoSEQ multiplex PCR; TCRdb stores in-frame clones only, minus some. Of about 48,000 clones in the sample, 50% to 80% are singletons; the top ten hold roughly 6%. No antigen has been assigned to these receptors. Sample: CD4+ T cells from PBMCs cultured without peptide, taken before COVID-19 vaccination. These receptors were collected from a human donor who received a COVID-19 vaccine.

This clone was seen a few times. The V gene is TRBV6-1, the J gene TRBJ1-3; D is unresolved. V lost 6 bases and J 7 bases, leaving 10 bases between the germline ends. This CDR3 comprises 12 residues. CDR1 is MNHNS, CDR2 SASEGT, per germline. CDR3 in amino acids: CASSSVPNTIYF. CDR3 nucleotides: TGTGCCAGCAGCTCGGTCCCCAACACCATATATTTT.

The gene calls are TRBV18 and TRBJ2-7, with D tentatively TRBD1 (8 bases). Germline V gives CDR1 KGHSH, CDR2 LQKENI. CDR3 length: 15 residues. Trimming took 3 bases from V and 4 from J, leaving 16 bases between them. The CDR3 coding sequence is TGTGCCAGCTCACCGTCGAACAGGGGGGGGTACGAGCAGTACTTC. It yields the protein CASSPSNRGGYEQYF.

V is TRBV6-1 and J is TRBJ1-2; D is unclear. This CDR3 region has 14 residues. The germline V and J ends were trimmed by 3 bases and 7 bases, with 15 bases remaining between them. Germline V lookup: CDR1 MNHNS, CDR2 SASEGT. The CDR3, as DNA: TGTGCCAGCAGTGAGGGAGGGTCGGGTTTTGGCTACACCTTC. It specifies CASSEGGSGFGYTF.

The V and J genes are TRBV18 and TRBJ1-1; D gene ambiguous. The germline V gene encodes CDR1 KGHSH and CDR2 LQKENI. With 3 bases removed from V and 7 bases from J, the gap between germline ends came to 12 bases. The CDR3 is made up of 13 amino acids. The CDR3 loop reads CASSPPMVGEAFF. The CDR3 DNA follows: TGTGCCAGCTCACCCCCCATGGTTGGTGAAGCTTTCTTT.

This chain joins TRBV7-9 and TRBJ1-1; D gene unclear. V gave up 5 bases and J gave up 6 bases, with 13 bases separating them. Germline assignment: CDR1 SEHNR and CDR2 FQNEAQ (reference sequence). This CDR3 has 13 residues. CDR3 in amino acids: CASSPAGFPEAFF. CDR3 nucleotide sequence: TGTGCCAGCAGCCCCGCCGGGTTTCCTGAAGCTTTCTTT.

This clone was seen only a few times. The chain combines TRBV19 with TRBJ1-1, with D possibly TRBD1 on 6 matching bases. The CDR3 length is 15 residues. Trimming removed 0 bases at V and 3 bases at J, with 11 bases between. Looked up from germline, CDR1 is LNHDA and CDR2 is SQIVND (reference sequence). The CDR3 loop is CASSIEWGLDTEAFF. CDR3 nucleotide sequence: TGTGCCAGTAGTATAGAATGGGGGCTCGACACTGAAGCTTTCTTT.

This chain uses TRBV5-1 with TRBJ1-2; possibly TRBD1 for D (6 bases). CDR3 length equals 15 residues. V lost 0 bases, J lost 2 bases, and 11 bases lay in between. Germline V lookup: CDR1 SGHRS, CDR2 YFSETQ. The CDR3 is CASSLDRARNYGYTF. The CDR3 nucleotides are TGCGCCAGCAGCTTGGACAGGGCTAGAAACTATGGCTACACCTTC.

The chain carries TRBV7-9 and TRBJ1-1; TRBD1 matches 7 bases. Trimming removed 3 bases from V and 4 bases from J; junction bases left unmatched: 5. The CDR3 consists of 14 residues. Looked up from germline, CDR1 is SEHNR and CDR2 is FQNEAQ (reference sequence). CDR3 sequence reads: CASSFSAGGTEAFF. The CDR3 nucleotides read TGTGCCAGCAGCTTTTCCGCAGGGGGCACTGAAGCTTTCTTT.

The chain recombines TRBV7-9 with TRBJ2-5; 7 nucleotides agree with TRBD2. This CDR3 has 14 residues. J was trimmed by 4 bases and V by 0 bases; bases with no gene match: 2. CDR1 SEHNR and CDR2 FQNEAQ come from the germline V gene (reference sequence). In DNA, the CDR3 is TGTGCCAGCAGCTTAGCGGGAGGGACAGAGACCCAGTACTTC. It translates to CASSLAGGTETQYF.

The chain uses TRBV3-1 (or the pseudogene TRBV3-2) and TRBJ2-5; D is undetermined. CDR1 and CDR2 (germline): LGHDT, YNNKEL (reference sequence). The V end lost 3 bases, the J end lost 7 bases, and 12 bases lay between the germline ends. The CDR3 is 13 amino acids. CDR3 in amino acids: CASSHQAVGTQYF. CDR3 nucleotide sequence: TGTGCCAGCAGCCATCAGGCCGTTGGGACCCAGTACTTC.

The V and J genes are TRBV4-1 and TRBJ2-1; 10 nucleotides align to TRBD2. With V trimmed by 2 bases and J by 8 bases, 12 bases remained unmatched. This CDR3 region has 17 residues. Germline CDR1 and CDR2: MGHRA and YSYEKL. The CDR3 reads CASSQPASGRKYDEQFF. The DNA for the CDR3 is TGCGCCAGCAGCCAACCGGCTAGCGGGAGAAAGTACGATGAGCAGTTCTTC.

This chain links TRBV10-3 with TRBJ1-1; D is unresolved. The length of the CDR3 is 11 residues. Germline lookup yields CDR1 ENHRY and CDR2 SYGVKD. Trimming removed 10 bases at V and 3 bases at J, with 9 bases between. The CDR3 DNA reads as TGTGCCAGCGTCGAGGACACTGAAGCTTTCTTT. It specifies CASVEDTEAFF.

The chain uses TRBV30 and TRBJ2-1; the D gene is possibly TRBD2 (6 bases). CDR3 length: 12 amino acids. The germline gives CDR1 GTSNPN, CDR2 SVGIG (reference sequence). V was cut by 3 bases and J by 7 bases, with 10 bases left in between. CDR3 sequence: CAWRGGPNEQFF. CDR3 in DNA: TGTGCCTGGAGAGGAGGGCCAAATGAGCAGTTCTTC.

The V and J genes are TRBV19 and TRBJ2-5, with D tentatively TRBD2 (7 bases). Trimming left V 4 bases short and J 5 bases short, with 14 bases between. Germline CDR1 and CDR2: LNHDA and SQIVND (reference sequence). The CDR3 length is 14 residues. This CDR3 is CASSTTGTTETQYF. The CDR3 bases are TGTGCCAGTAGTACCACAGGGACTACGGAGACCCAGTACTTC.

The DNA for the CDR3 is TGTGCCAGTAGTTCGACGGGGCTAAGTAATTCACCCCTCCACTTT. Amino acids: CASSSTGLSNSPLHF. The J gene is TRBJ1-6, the V gene TRBV19; D may be TRBD1 (5 bases). The CDR3 contains 15 residues. Germline V gene lookup returns CDR1 LNHDA and CDR2 SQIVND (reference sequence). Trimming removed 5 bases at V and 6 bases at J, with 14 bases between.

The gene calls are TRBV2 and TRBJ1-2, with a weak D call TRBD1 (5 bases). Germline V gives CDR1 SNHLY, CDR2 FYNNEI. The CDR3 extends over 14 amino acids. The V gene lost 11 bases and the J gene lost 6 bases, with 22 bases spanning the gap. This CDR3 reads CASTPVQVPDGYTF. The CDR3 DNA sequence: TGTGCCTCGACACCTGTACAGGTTCCAGATGGCTACACCTTC.

The rearrangement links TRBV9 to TRBJ1-1; a weak D match, TRBD1 (5 bases). Germline CDR1 SGDLS, CDR2 YYNGEE. The CDR3 has 14 residues. Trimming stripped 3 bases from V and 6 bases from J, with 15 bases between. CDR3 in DNA: TGTGCCAGCAGCGAAACGGGGCTGGGGGCTGAAGCTTTCTTT. Amino acid sequence: CASSETGLGAEAFF. Together with reference TRBV9 and TRBJ1-1, the CDR3 gives the full variable domain: DSGVTQTPKHLITATGQRVTLRCSPRSGDLSVYWYQQSLDQGLQFLIQYYNGEERAKGNILERFSAQQFPDLHSELNLSSLELGDSALYFCASSETGLGAEAFFGQGTRLTVV.

V and J are TRBV5-1 and TRBJ1-2, with unresolved D. Germline CDR1 and CDR2: SGHRS and YFSETQ. V shed 4 bases and J shed 5 bases, with 12 bases lying between them. The CDR3 is 13 residues long. This CDR3 reads CASSGEAGYGYTF. As DNA, the CDR3 is TGCGCCAGCAGCGGGGAGGCTGGGTATGGCTACACCTTC.

This clone was counted once. The genes are TRBV6-1 and TRBJ2-3; tentatively, D is TRBD1 or TRBD2 (5 bases each). Germline lookup yields CDR1 MNHNS and CDR2 SASEGT. The CDR3 consists of 15 residues. V gave up 1 base and J gave up 1 base, with 9 bases separating them. The CDR3 protein is CASSEGLGGTDTQYF. The CDR3 bases are TGTGCCAGCAGTGAAGGGCTGGGGGGCACAGATACGCAGTATTTT.

The genes are TRBV7-2 and TRBJ1-1; TRBD1 matches at 7 bases. The CDR3 totals 15 residues. Germline CDR1 reads SGHTA; CDR2 reads FQGNSA. Losses at the gene ends were 1 base for V and 5 bases for J; bases not matched to a gene: 7. CDR3 coding DNA: TGTGCCAGCAGCTTAGAACAGGGGAAGGATACTGAAGCTTTCTTT. It yields the protein CASSLEQGKDTEAFF.

This sequence joins TRBV11-2 and TRBJ2-7; TRBD1 aligns across 7 bases. J lost 4 bases, V lost 5 bases, and 14 bases had no gene match. The germline gives CDR1 SGHAT, CDR2 FQNNGV. This CDR3 contains 16 residues. CDR3 sequence: CASSPIRRDRVYEQYF. The CDR3 region has the DNA TGTGCCAGCAGCCCCATCCGCCGGGACAGAGTATACGAGCAGTACTTC.

The V call is TRBV30, the J call TRBJ1-4; D is unresolved. V dropped 0 bases and J dropped 8 bases, with 7 bases sitting between them. CDR3 length equals 12 residues. Germline loops: CDR1 GTSNPN, CDR2 SVGIG (reference sequence). The CDR3, as DNA: TGTGCCTGGAGTGTAAGTTGGGAAAAACTGTTTTTT. Translated: CAWSVSWEKLFF.

The chain is built from TRBV9 and TRBJ2-7; no clear D. Looked up from germline, CDR1 is SGDLS and CDR2 is YYNGEE. This CDR3 contains 15 residues. V was trimmed by 0 bases and J by 3 bases, leaving 13 bases between them. As DNA, the CDR3 is TGTGCCAGCAGCGTAGGGGCCGGCCGAGGCTACGAGCAGTACTTC. Translation: CASSVGAGRGYEQYF.

The chain has TRBV6-5 and TRBJ2-7; D is unresolved. Trimming left V 0 bases short and J 2 bases short, with 14 bases between. The germline V gene encodes CDR1 MNHEY and CDR2 SVGAGI. The CDR3 totals 16 residues. CDR3 region: CASSYSVFPETYEQYF. Written as DNA, the CDR3 is TGTGCCAGCAGTTACTCTGTCTTCCCAGAGACCTACGAGCAGTACTTC.

This clone was picked up a small number of times. The gene calls are TRBV7-2 and TRBJ2-7; the match to TRBD1 covers 10 bases. In germline, CDR1 is SGHTA, CDR2 FQGNSA. Losses at the gene ends were 0 bases for V and 3 bases for J; bases not matched to a gene: 11. The CDR3 sequence is 18 residues long. CDR3 amino acids: CASSLAHDRGRFSYEQYF. The CDR3, as DNA: TGTGCCAGCAGCTTAGCTCATGACAGGGGGCGGTTTAGCTACGAGCAGTACTTC.

The V and J genes are TRBV6-2 or TRBV6-3 and TRBJ1-1; the match to TRBD1 covers 9 bases. From germline, CDR1 is MNHEY and CDR2 SVGEGT. This CDR3 spans 17 amino acids. The V and J ends lost 2 bases and 4 bases, in that order; junction bases with no gene match: 11. This CDR3 is CASSYRPGTGIGTEAFF. CDR3 coding DNA: TGTGCCAGCAGTTACCGTCCCGGGACAGGGATTGGCACTGAAGCTTTCTTT.

This chain joins TRBV4-3 and TRBJ1-5; tentative D call: TRBD1 (5 bases). In germline, CDR1 is LGHNA, CDR2 YSLEER. CDR3 length: 18 residues. Trimming removed 0 bases from V and 0 bases from J, with 15 bases in between. The CDR3 loop is CASSQEPGGAYSNQPQHF. The CDR3 DNA is TGCGCCAGCAGCCAAGAGCCCGGGGGAGCTTATAGCAATCAGCCCCAGCATTTT.

V and J are TRBV28 and TRBJ1-6, with D possibly TRBD1 on 5 matching bases. Trimming cost V 4 bases and J 6 bases, with 16 bases left between them. The CDR3 spans 16 residues. The germline V gene has CDR1 MDHEN and CDR2 SYDVKM. The CDR3 nucleotides are TGTGCCAGCAGTTATCGAACTAGGGGAGGTAATTCACCCCTCCACTTT. Translating gives CASSYRTRGGNSPLHF.

This clone appeared a few times. The chain has TRBV3-1 (or the pseudogene TRBV3-2) and TRBJ1-2; D is uncertain. Per germline, CDR1 LGHDT and CDR2 YNNKEL (reference sequence). The CDR3 spans 14 residues. The V end lost 1 base, the J end lost 3 bases, and 9 bases lay between the germline ends. The DNA for the CDR3 is TGTGCCAGCAGCCAAGGGCACGGGGACTATGGCTACACCTTC. The encoded protein is CASSQGHGDYGYTF.

V and J are TRBV30 and TRBJ1-3, with D uncertain. CDR1 GTSNPN and CDR2 SVGIG come from the germline V gene (reference sequence). V was clipped by 1 base and J by 2 bases, with 12 bases between them. The CDR3 spans 15 residues. The CDR3 nucleotides are TGTGCCTGGAGTGATAAGGGCCCTCCTGGAAACACCATATATTTT. This gives the protein CAWSDKGPPGNTIYF.

This clone was seen only a few times. This sequence joins TRBV28 and TRBJ1-5, with TRBD1 matching 8 bases. This CDR3 is 15 amino acids long. Germline assignment: CDR1 MDHEN and CDR2 SYDVKM. V lost 6 bases to trimming and J lost 7 bases; unmatched junction nucleotides: 11. CDR3 nucleotides: TGTGCCAGCAGGCTATCAGGGGGCCTAGTCCAGCCCCAGCATTTT. This translates into CASRLSGGLVQPQHF. The full variable domain, in which reference TRBV28 and TRBJ1-5 provide the parts outside the CDR3, is DVKVTQSSRYLVKRTGEKVFLECVQDMDHENMFWYRQDPGLGLRLIYFSYDVKMKEKGDIPEGYSVSREKKERFSLILESASTNQTSMYLCASRLSGGLVQPQHFGDGTRLSIL.

This clone showed up just a few times. The V and J genes are TRBV7-8 and TRBJ2-7; 10 nucleotides line up with TRBD1. The CDR3 spans 15 residues. After removal of 6 bases from V and 4 bases from J, the junction contained 9 bases not matched to a gene. Germline CDR1 reads SGHVS; CDR2 reads FQNEAQ. Here the CDR3 DNA reads TGTGCCAGCAGTCCGACAGGGGGCAAACGATACGAGCAGTACTTC. Translating it yields CASSPTGGKRYEQYF.